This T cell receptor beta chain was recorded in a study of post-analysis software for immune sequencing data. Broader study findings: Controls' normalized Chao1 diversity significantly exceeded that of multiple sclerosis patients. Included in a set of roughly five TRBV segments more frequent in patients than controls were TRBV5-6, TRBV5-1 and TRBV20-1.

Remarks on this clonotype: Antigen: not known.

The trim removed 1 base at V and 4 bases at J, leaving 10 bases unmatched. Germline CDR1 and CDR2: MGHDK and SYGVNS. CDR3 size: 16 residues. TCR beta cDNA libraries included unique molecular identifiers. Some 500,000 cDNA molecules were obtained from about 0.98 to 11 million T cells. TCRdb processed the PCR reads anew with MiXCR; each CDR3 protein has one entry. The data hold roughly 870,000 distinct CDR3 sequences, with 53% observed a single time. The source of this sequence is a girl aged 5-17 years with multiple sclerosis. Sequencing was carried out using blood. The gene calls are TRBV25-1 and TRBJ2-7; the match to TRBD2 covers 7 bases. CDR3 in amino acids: CASSEFGRGTAYEQYF. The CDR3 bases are TGTGCCAGCAGTGAATTTGGGAGGGGAACCGCGTACGAGCAGTACTTC.